This entry concerns a single T cell receptor (beta chain). The entry originates in a study of tumor-infiltrating lymphocytes in oesophageal squamous cell carcinoma. This CDR3 spans 14 amino acids. CDR1 SGHTA and CDR2 FQGNSA come from the germline V gene. The V end was cut by 5 bases, the J end by 3 bases, with 12 bases between. TCRdb passed the PCR reads through MiXCR, listing each CDR3 protein once. In the table there are 9,500 to 12,000 distinct CDR3 sequences, about three fifths of which are singletons. V and J are TRBV7-2 and TRBJ2-3; D unclear. The origin of this receptor is a male donor with esophageal squamous cell carcinoma. Sequenced sample: esophageal tumor tissue. The CDR3 region has the DNA TGTGCCAGCAGCCCCGTAGGCCAGACAGATACGCAGTATTTT. Its translation is CASSPVGQTDTQYF.